This is a list of T cell receptor beta chains from one sample in a study of blood T cell repertoires in COVID-19. Libraries were prepared by immunoSEQ multiplex PCR; TCRdb keeps only in-frame clonotypes and omits some of them. This sample has under 100,000 clones, with around 92% found just once. The sample was peripheral blood. Source of these receptors: a woman aged 55-69 years with active COVID-19. Each CDR3 is given with its conserved first and last residue. A D gene is named only where the DNA matches it firmly. For some rows the clone size is stated as once, few or many, or as a class when expanded; others skip it.

abundance: -
j_gene: TRBJ2-7
v_gene: TRBV27
d_gene: -
CDR3nt: TGTGCCAGCGCCGGGACACTCTCCTACGAGCAGTACTTC
CDR3aa: CASAGTLSYEQYF

abundance: -
j_gene: TRBJ2-7
v_gene: TRBV19
d_gene: TRBD2
CDR3nt: TGTGCCAGTAGTATGTCTAGCGGGACCTACGAGCAGTACTTC
CDR3aa: CASSMSSGTYEQYF

abundance: -
j_gene: TRBJ1-5
v_gene: TRBV19
d_gene: TRBD1
CDR3nt: TGTGCCAGTAGTATAGTGGGGACAGTAGGCAGGACCTCCAATCGCAATCAGCCCCAGCATTTT
CDR3aa: CASSIVGTVGRTSNRNQPQHF

abundance: -
j_gene: TRBJ2-1
v_gene: TRBV6-6
d_gene: TRBD1
CDR3nt: TGTGCCAGCAGTTACGCGCAGGGGGATGAGCAGTTCTTC
CDR3aa: CASSYAQGDEQFF

abundance: -
j_gene: TRBJ1-1
v_gene: TRBV9
d_gene: TRBD1
CDR3nt: TGTGCCAGCAGCGTGGGACAGGGAATTTCTCAAGCTTTCTTT
CDR3aa: CASSVGQGISQAFF

abundance: few
j_gene: TRBJ1-5
v_gene: TRBV5-1
d_gene: TRBD1
CDR3nt: TGCGCCAGCAGCTTGGAGGGGGCGAATCAGCCCCAGCATTTT
CDR3aa: CASSLEGANQPQHF

abundance: -
j_gene: TRBJ2-5
v_gene: TRBV5-1
d_gene: -
CDR3nt: TGCGCCAGCAGCTTGGCCGGACAGTTAGAGACCCAGTACTTC
CDR3aa: CASSLAGQLETQYF

abundance: -
j_gene: TRBJ1-2
v_gene: TRBV29-1
d_gene: -
CDR3nt: TGCAGCTTAGCCTTGACTCAAGATTCGTATGGCTACACCTTC
CDR3aa: CSLALTQDSYGYTF

abundance: -
j_gene: TRBJ1-1
v_gene: TRBV28
d_gene: TRBD1
CDR3nt: TGTGCCAGCAGTTCCACAGGGGGCACTGAAGCTTTCTTT
CDR3aa: CASSSTGGTEAFF

abundance: -
j_gene: TRBJ2-1
v_gene: TRBV21-1
d_gene: -
CDR3nt: TGTGCCAGCAGCAAAAGGCGGGGGAAAAAGGATGAGCAGTTCTTC
CDR3aa: CASSKRRGKKDEQFF

abundance: -
j_gene: TRBJ2-7
v_gene: TRBV5-5
d_gene: TRBD1
CDR3nt: TGTGCCAGCACGGGACAGGGGAAGGAGTACGAGCAGTACTTC
CDR3aa: CASTGQGKEYEQYF

abundance: -
j_gene: TRBJ1-1
v_gene: TRBV19
d_gene: -
CDR3nt: TGTGCCACCCTGAAGGAGAGGGAAGCTTTCTTT
CDR3aa: CATLKEREAFF

abundance: once
j_gene: TRBJ1-5
v_gene: TRBV5-8
d_gene: TRBD1
CDR3nt: TGTGCCAGCAGCTTGGCCTTAGGGGGCCATCAGCCCCAGCATTTT
CDR3aa: CASSLALGGHQPQHF

abundance: once
j_gene: TRBJ2-2
v_gene: TRBV7-9
d_gene: TRBD2
CDR3nt: TGTGCCAGCAGCTTAGGACTAGCAGAGAACACCGGGGAGCTGTTTTTT
CDR3aa: CASSLGLAENTGELFF

abundance: -
j_gene: TRBJ2-5
v_gene: TRBV6-1
d_gene: TRBD2
CDR3nt: TGTGCCAGCAGTGAAGTTCTAGCGGGAGGAGAGACCCAGTACTTC
CDR3aa: CASSEVLAGGETQYF

abundance: -
j_gene: TRBJ2-7
v_gene: TRBV5-1
d_gene: -
CDR3nt: TGCGCCAGCAGCTTAGACGGGAGAAAGGACGAGCAGTACTTC
CDR3aa: CASSLDGRKDEQYF

abundance: -
j_gene: TRBJ1-4
v_gene: TRBV19
d_gene: TRBD1
CDR3nt: TGTGCCAGTAGTACTCCGGGACAGGGGACTAATGAAAAACTGTTTTTT
CDR3aa: CASSTPGQGTNEKLFF

abundance: -
j_gene: TRBJ2-5
v_gene: TRBV7-9
d_gene: TRBD2
CDR3nt: TGTGCCAGCAGCCAACGGGAGACTAGCGGTAGAGAGACCCAGTACTTC
CDR3aa: CASSQRETSGRETQYF

abundance: -
j_gene: TRBJ2-1
v_gene: TRBV7-8
d_gene: TRBD1
CDR3nt: TGTGCCAGCAGCTTAGGGGGACAGGGGGCTTACAATGAGCAGTTCTTC
CDR3aa: CASSLGGQGAYNEQFF

abundance: -
j_gene: TRBJ1-2
v_gene: TRBV6-1
d_gene: TRBD1
CDR3nt: TGTGCCAGCAGTGAAACAGGGGTGAGAGGCTACACCTTC
CDR3aa: CASSETGVRGYTF

abundance: -
j_gene: TRBJ2-7
v_gene: TRBV6-5
d_gene: -
CDR3nt: TGTGCCAGCAGGGGAGAGGGAAGGAGCGAGCAGTACTTC
CDR3aa: CASRGEGRSEQYF

abundance: few
j_gene: TRBJ2-7
v_gene: TRBV7-9
d_gene: -
CDR3nt: TGTGCCAGCAGCCTCCAGCGAGGCGAGCAGTACTTC
CDR3aa: CASSLQRGEQYF

abundance: -
j_gene: TRBJ1-2
v_gene: TRBV3-1/TRBV3-2
d_gene: TRBD1
CDR3nt: TGTGCCAGCAGCCCCCGGGACAGGGGTTCTGGCTACACCTTC
CDR3aa: CASSPRDRGSGYTF

abundance: -
j_gene: TRBJ1-1
v_gene: TRBV19
d_gene: TRBD1
CDR3nt: TGTGCCAGTAGTATACAGGGGGCTACGAACACTGAAGCTTTCTTT
CDR3aa: CASSIQGATNTEAFF

abundance: -
j_gene: TRBJ2-7
v_gene: TRBV5-1
d_gene: -
CDR3nt: TGCGCCAGCAGCTTGGTCGGGACTCTGGACGAGCAGTACTTC
CDR3aa: CASSLVGTLDEQYF

abundance: -
j_gene: TRBJ2-1
v_gene: TRBV5-4
d_gene: TRBD2
CDR3nt: TGTGCCAGCAGCCGGGGGGAGGCCCGCTACAATGAGCAGTTCTTC
CDR3aa: CASSRGEARYNEQFF

abundance: -
j_gene: TRBJ2-3
v_gene: TRBV7-2
d_gene: -
CDR3nt: TGTGCCAGCAGCTCCCCTGGGCAAGGAGGAAACCCCCGCACAGATACGCAGTATTTT
CDR3aa: CASSSPGQGGNPRTDTQYF

abundance: -
j_gene: TRBJ1-1
v_gene: TRBV19
d_gene: -
CDR3nt: TGTGCCAGTAGTATAGCTTTTTCCAGGGGCACTGAAGCTTTCTTT
CDR3aa: CASSIAFSRGTEAFF